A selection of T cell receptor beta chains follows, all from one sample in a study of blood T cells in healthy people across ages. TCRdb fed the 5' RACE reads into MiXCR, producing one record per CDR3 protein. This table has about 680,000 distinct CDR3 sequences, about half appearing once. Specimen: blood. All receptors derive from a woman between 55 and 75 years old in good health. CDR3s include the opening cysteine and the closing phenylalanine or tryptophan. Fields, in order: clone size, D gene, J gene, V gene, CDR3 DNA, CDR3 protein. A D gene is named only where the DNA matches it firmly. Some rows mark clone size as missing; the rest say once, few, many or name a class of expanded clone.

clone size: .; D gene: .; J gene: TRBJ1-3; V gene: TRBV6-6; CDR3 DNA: TGTGCCAGCACCCCTTCCCCCTCTGGAAACACCATATATTTT; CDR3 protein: CASTPSPSGNTIYF
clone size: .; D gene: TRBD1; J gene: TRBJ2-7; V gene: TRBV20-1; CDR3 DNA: TGCAGTGCTGTCAACAGGGACAGCTCCTACGAGCAGTACTTC; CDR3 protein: CSAVNRDSSYEQYF
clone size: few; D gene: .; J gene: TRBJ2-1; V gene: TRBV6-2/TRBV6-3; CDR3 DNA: TGTGCCAGCAGCCATGGGGACCTCTCGTACAATGAGCAGTTCTTC; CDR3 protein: CASSHGDLSYNEQFF
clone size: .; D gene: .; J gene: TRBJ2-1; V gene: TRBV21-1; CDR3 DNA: TGTGCCAGCAGCAACCCGGGCGGCGCGGGCGCACCGAGCTCCTACAATGAGCAGTTCTTC; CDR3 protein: CASSNPGGAGAPSSYNEQFF
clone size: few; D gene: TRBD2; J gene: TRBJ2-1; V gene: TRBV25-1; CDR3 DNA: TGTGCCAGCTCCCGAGCCGGGACTAGCGGGACGGGGCAGTTCTTC; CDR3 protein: CASSRAGTSGTGQFF
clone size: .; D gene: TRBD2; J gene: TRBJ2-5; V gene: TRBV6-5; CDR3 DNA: TGTGCCAGCACTAGGGCGGGAGTAGAGACCCAGTACTTC; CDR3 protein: CASTRAGVETQYF
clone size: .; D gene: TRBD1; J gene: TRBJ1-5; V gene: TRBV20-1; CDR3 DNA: TGCAGTGCTAGAGGGGACAGGGAGAATCAGCCCCAGCATTTT; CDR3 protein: CSARGDRENQPQHF
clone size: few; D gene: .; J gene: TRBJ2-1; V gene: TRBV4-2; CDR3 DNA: TGTGCCAGCAGCCAAGATAGGGCGGGATGGGCGTTCTTC; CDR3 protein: CASSQDRAGWAFF
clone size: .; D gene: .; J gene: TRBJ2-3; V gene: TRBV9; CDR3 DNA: TGTGCCAGCAGCGTAGAGCAGGGACGCACAGATACGCAGTATTTT; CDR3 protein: CASSVEQGRTDTQYF
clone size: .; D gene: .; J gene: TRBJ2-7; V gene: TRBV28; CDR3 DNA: TGTGCCAGCAGTCGACAGGTGTTGAATTACGAGCAGTACTTC; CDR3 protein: CASSRQVLNYEQYF